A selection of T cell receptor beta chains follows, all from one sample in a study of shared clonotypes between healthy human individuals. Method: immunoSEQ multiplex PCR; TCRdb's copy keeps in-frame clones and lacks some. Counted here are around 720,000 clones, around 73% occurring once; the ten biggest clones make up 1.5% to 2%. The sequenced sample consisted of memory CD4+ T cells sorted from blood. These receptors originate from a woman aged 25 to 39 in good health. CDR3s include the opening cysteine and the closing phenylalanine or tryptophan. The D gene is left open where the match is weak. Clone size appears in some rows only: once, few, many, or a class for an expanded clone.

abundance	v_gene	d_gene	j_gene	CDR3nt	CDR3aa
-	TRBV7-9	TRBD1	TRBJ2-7	TGTGCCAGCAGCTCTGCCGGGACAGGGGCGTACGAGCAGTACTTC	CASSSAGTGAYEQYF
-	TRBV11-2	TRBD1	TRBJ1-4	TGTGCCAGCAGCTTATATACCCCTTTGGGACAGGGATTCGGTGAAAAACTGTTTTTT	CASSLYTPLGQGFGEKLFF
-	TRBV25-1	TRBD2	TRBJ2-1	TGTGCCAGCAGTGATCGACTAGCGGGTGAGAGCTCCTACAATGAGCAGTTCTTC	CASSDRLAGESSYNEQFF
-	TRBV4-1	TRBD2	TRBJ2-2	TGCGCCAGCAGCCCGACTAGCGGGAAATTTACCGGGGAGCTGTTTTTT	CASSPTSGKFTGELFF
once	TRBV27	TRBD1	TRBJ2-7	TGTGCCAGCAGTCTCCCGGGACAGAGAAGGGAGCAGTACTTC	CASSLPGQRREQYF
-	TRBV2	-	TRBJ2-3	TGTGCCAGCACCCAAGGACCAGATACGCAGTATTTT	CASTQGPDTQYF
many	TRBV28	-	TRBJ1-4	TGTGCCAGCACCGTCGGCCTTGAGGGCTTAAACGAAAAACTGTTTTTT	CASTVGLEGLNEKLFF
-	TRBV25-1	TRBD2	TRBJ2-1	TGTGCCAGCAGTCTAGCGGGAGCCTCCCGGGATGAGCAGTTCTTC	CASSLAGASRDEQFF
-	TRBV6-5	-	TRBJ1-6	TGTGCCAGCAGTTATCGCGTTCGTAATTCACCCCTCCACTTT	CASSYRVRNSPLHF
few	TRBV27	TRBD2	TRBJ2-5	TGTGCCAGCAGTTTAAGGGGCCTAGCGGGAGGGCCTTCCGGAGAGACCCAGTACTTC	CASSLRGLAGGPSGETQYF
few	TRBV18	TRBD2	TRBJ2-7	TGTGCCAGCTCACCTTCTGCCGGGACTAGCGCGAACGAGCAGTACTTC	CASSPSAGTSANEQYF
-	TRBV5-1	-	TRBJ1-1	TGCGCCAGCAGCTTGGACAGGACTGAAGCTTTCTTT	CASSLDRTEAFF
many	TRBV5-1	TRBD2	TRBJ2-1	TGCGCCAGCAGCCCCAGTTCGGGGGGGTACAATGAGCAGTTCTTC	CASSPSSGGYNEQFF
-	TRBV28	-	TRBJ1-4	TGTGCCAGCAGTTTATCGGCCCGAAAGGAAAAACTGTTTTTT	CASSLSARKEKLFF
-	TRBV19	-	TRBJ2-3	TGTGCCAGTAATAAACGGGACCGCACAGATACGCAGTATTTT	CASNKRDRTDTQYF
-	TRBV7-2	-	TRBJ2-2	TGTGCCAGCAGCCTAGACAGGCCGGGAACCGGGGAGCTGTTTTTT	CASSLDRPGTGELFF
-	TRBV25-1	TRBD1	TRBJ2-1	TGTGCCAGCAGTGAACCAGGGGGTCGTAGGAATGAGCAGTTCTTC	CASSEPGGRRNEQFF
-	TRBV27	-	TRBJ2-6	TGTGCCAGCAGTGACAGGTGGGCTGGGGCCAACGTCCTGACTTTC	CASSDRWAGANVLTF
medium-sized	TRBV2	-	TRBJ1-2	TGTGCCAGCAGGCACGGGGGTATGAACTATGGCTACACCTTC	CASRHGGMNYGYTF
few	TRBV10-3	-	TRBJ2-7	TGTGCCATCAGTACGGGCAGGCTTTCCTACGAGCAGTACTTC	CAISTGRLSYEQYF
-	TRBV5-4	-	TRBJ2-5	TGTGCCAGCAGCTTGGGACACGAGGGGACCCAGTACTTC	CASSLGHEGTQYF
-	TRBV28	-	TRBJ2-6	TGTGCCAGCAGTTCTACGCTCGGGTCCGGGGCCAACGTCCTGACTTTC	CASSSTLGSGANVLTF